This TCR beta chain was found in a study of CXCR3-negative and CXCR3-positive naive CD8 T cells. General study findings and limits: Naive cells that were CXCR3-positive had more hydrophobic TRB CDR3s (compared with CXCR3-negative naive cells).

A word on this clonotype: Its target is unknown.

UMI-labeled 5' RACE TRB cDNA libraries were prepared from the cells. From its re-call of the 5' RACE reads, TCRdb lists each CDR3 protein once, without DNA. This table holds approximately 65,000 distinct CDR3 sequences. The germline V gene has CDR1 SEHNR and CDR2 FQNEAQ (reference sequence). There are 14 residues in the CDR3. The chain links TRBV7-9 to TRBJ2-1; TCRdb proposes TRBD1, but this gene call is untestable without DNA. The sequenced sample consisted of naive CXCR3+ CD8+ T cells from blood. Subset of the sample: CD45RO-CCR7+CD27+CD95- naive CD8+ T cells expressing CXCR3 (TNR3+). This clonotype was sampled from a human donor in good health. Some clones in this sample may be carry-over from other donors' samples. The CDR3 spells CASRSTGAYNEQFF.